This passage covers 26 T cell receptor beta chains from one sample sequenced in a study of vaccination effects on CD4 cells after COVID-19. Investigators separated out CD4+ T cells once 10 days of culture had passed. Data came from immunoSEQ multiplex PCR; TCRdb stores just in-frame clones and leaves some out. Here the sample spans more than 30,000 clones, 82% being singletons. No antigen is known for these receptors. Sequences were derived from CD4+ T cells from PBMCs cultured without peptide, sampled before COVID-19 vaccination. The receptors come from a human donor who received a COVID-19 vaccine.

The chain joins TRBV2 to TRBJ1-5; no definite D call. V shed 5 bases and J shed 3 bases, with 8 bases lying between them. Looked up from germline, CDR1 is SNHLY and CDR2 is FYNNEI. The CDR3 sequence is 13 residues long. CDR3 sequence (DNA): TGTGCCAGCAGTTTTCAGCTCAATCAGCCCCAGCATTTT. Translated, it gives CASSFQLNQPQHF.

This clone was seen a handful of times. CDR3 sequence: CASSDFGHADTGELFF. CDR3 nucleotide sequence: TGCGCCAGCAGTGACTTTGGACACGCCGACACCGGGGAGCTGTTTTTT. The genes are TRBV10-2 and TRBJ2-2; weak D call: TRBD1 (5 bases). Germline loops: CDR1 WSHSY, CDR2 SAAADI. V was shortened by 3 bases and J by 3 bases, with 14 bases between the two germline ends. The CDR3 length is 16 residues.

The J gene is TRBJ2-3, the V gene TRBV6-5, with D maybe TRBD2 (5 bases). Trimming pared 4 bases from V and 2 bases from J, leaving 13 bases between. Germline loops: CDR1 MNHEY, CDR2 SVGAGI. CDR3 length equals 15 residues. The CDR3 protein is CASSSWTGSTDTQYF. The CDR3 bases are TGTGCCAGCAGTTCCTGGACTGGATCCACAGATACGCAGTATTTT.

CDR3 in DNA: TGTGCCACCAGTGACCCTCACGGCCCGGAGGGGGACGAGCAGTACGTC. Translating gives CATSDPHGPEGDEQYV. The chain has TRBV24-1 and TRBJ2-7; D tentatively reads TRBD1 or TRBD2 (6 bases each). The CDR3 has 16 amino acids. In germline, CDR1 is KGHDR, CDR2 SFDVKD. V was shortened by 4 bases and J by 5 bases, with 20 bases between the two germline ends.

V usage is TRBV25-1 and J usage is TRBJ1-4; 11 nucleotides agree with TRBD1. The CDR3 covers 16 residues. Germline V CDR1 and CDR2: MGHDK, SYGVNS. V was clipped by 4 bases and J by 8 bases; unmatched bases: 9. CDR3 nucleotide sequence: TGTGCCAGCAGTGGGGGGACCGGGACAGGGGGGGAAAAACTGTTTTTT. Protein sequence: CASSGGTGTGGEKLFF.

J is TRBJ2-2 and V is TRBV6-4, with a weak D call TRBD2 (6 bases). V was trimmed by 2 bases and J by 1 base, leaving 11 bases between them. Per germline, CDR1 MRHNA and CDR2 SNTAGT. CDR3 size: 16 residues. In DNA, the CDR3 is TGTGCCAGCAGTGACCTTGGCGGGGAGAACACCGGGGAGCTGTTTTTT. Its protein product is CASSDLGGENTGELFF.

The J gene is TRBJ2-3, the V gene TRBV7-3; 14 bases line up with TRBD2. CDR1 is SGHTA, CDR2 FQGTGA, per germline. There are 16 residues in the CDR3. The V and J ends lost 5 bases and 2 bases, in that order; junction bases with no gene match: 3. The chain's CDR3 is CASSRTSGGFTDTQYF. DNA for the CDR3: TGTGCCAGCAGCCGGACTAGCGGGGGGTTCACAGATACGCAGTATTTT.

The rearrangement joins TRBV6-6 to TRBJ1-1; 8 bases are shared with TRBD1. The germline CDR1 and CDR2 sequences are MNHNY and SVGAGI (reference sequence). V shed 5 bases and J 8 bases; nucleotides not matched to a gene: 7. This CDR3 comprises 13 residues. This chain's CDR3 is CASSPGQGQEAFF. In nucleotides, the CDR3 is TGTGCCAGCAGTCCAGGACAGGGACAGGAAGCTTTCTTT.

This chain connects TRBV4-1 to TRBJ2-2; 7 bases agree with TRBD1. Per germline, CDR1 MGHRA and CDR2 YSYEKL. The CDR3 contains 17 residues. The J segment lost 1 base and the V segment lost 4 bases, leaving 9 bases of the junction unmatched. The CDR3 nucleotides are TGCGCCAGCAGCCTATATGACAGGGCCCGGAACACCGGGGAGCTGTTTTTT. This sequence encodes CASSLYDRARNTGELFF.

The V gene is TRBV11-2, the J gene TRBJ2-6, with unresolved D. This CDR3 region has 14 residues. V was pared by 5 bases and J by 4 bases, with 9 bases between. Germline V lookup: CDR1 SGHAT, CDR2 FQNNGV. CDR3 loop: CASSPSPGANVLTF. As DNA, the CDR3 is TGTGCCAGCAGCCCAAGCCCCGGGGCCAACGTCCTGACTTTC.

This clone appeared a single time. The CDR3 sequence is CSVLITNSYNEQFF. The CDR3 DNA reads TGCAGCGTTCTTATCACGAATTCATACAATGAGCAGTTCTTC. This chain joins TRBV29-1 and TRBJ2-1; D not resolved. The CDR3 extends over 14 amino acids. Trimming removed 5 bases from V and 4 bases from J, with 15 bases in between. Per germline, CDR1 SQVTM and CDR2 ANQGSEA.

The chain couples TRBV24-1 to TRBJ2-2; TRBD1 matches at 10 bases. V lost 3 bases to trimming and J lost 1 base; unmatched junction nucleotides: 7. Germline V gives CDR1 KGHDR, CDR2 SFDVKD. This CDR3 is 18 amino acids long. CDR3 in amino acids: CATSDPNRDRGNTGELFF. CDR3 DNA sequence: TGTGCCACCAGTGATCCTAACAGGGACAGGGGGAACACCGGGGAGCTGTTTTTT.

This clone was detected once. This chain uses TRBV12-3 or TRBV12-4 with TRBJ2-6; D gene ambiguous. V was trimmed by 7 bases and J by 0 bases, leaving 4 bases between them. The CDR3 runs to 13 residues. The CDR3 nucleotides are TGTGCCAGCACTCGCTCTGGGGCCAACGTCCTGACTTTC. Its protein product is CASTRSGANVLTF.

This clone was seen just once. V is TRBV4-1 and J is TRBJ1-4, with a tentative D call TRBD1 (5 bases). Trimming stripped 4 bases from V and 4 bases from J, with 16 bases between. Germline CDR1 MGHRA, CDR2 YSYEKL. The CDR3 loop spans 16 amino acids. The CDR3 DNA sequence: TGCGCCAGCAGCCTCCCCTTGGGGCAGGGTAATGAAAAACTGTTTTTT. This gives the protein CASSLPLGQGNEKLFF.

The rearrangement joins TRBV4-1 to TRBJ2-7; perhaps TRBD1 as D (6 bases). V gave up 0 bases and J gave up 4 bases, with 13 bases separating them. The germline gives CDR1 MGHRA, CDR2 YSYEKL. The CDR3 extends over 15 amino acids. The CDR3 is CASSQDLQGRYEQYV. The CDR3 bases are TGCGCCAGCAGCCAAGACCTACAGGGACGATACGAGCAGTACGTC.

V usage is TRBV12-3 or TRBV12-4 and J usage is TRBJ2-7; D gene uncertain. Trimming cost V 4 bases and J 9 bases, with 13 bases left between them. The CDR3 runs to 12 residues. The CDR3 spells CASSSRRLGQYV. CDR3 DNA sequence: TGTGCCAGCAGTTCCCGTAGGTTGGGGCAGTACGTC.

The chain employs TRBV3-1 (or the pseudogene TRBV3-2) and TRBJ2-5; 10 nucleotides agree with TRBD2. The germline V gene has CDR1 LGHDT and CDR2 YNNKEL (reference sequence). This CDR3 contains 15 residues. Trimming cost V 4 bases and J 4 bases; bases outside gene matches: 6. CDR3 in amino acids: CASSLWTSGLETQYF. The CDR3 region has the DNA TGTGCCAGCAGCCTTTGGACTAGCGGTTTAGAGACCCAGTACTTC.

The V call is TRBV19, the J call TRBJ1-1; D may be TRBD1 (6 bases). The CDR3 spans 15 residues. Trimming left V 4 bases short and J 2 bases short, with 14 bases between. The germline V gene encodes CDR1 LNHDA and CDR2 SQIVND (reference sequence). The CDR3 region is CASSNPRGANTEAFF. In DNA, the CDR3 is TGTGCCAGTAGTAACCCTAGGGGGGCTAACACTGAAGCTTTCTTT.

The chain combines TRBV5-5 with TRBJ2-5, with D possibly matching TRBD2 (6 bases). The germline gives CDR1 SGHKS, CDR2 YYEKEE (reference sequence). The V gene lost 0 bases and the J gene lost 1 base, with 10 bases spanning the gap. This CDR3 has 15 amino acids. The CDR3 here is CASSLGWDFQETQYF. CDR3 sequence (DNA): TGTGCCAGCAGCTTGGGGTGGGACTTCCAAGAGACCCAGTACTTC.

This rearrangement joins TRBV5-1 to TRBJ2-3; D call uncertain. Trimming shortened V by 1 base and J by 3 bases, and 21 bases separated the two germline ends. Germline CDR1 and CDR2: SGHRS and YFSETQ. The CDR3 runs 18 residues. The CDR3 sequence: CASSLSNDRALFTDTQYF. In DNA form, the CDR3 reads TGCGCCAGCAGCTTGTCCAACGACCGGGCCTTATTTACAGATACGCAGTATTTT.

The CDR3 reads CASRRTANMNTEAFF. CDR3 nucleotide sequence: TGTGCCAGCAGGCGGACTGCGAACATGAACACTGAAGCTTTCTTT. The J gene is TRBJ1-1, the V gene TRBV27; D gene ambiguous. V shed 6 bases and J shed 0 bases, with 14 bases lying between them. The CDR3 has 15 amino acids. Germline lookup yields CDR1 MNHEY and CDR2 SMNVEV (reference sequence).

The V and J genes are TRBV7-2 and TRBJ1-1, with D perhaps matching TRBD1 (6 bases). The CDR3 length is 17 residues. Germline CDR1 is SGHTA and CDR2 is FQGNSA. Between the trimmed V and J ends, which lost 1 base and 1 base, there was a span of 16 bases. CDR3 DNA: TGTGCCAGCAGCTTAGTCCATACAGGGAGCGGGAACACTGAAGCTTTCTTT. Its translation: CASSLVHTGSGNTEAFF.

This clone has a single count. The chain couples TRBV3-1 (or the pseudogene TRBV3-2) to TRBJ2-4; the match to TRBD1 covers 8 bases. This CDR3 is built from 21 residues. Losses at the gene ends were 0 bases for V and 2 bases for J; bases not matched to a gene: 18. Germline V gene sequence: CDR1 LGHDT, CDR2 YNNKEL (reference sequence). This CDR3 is CASSQDRGQAGKGLTKNIQYF. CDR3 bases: TGTGCCAGCAGCCAAGATAGGGGACAGGCAGGGAAGGGGCTAACCAAAAACATTCAGTACTTC.

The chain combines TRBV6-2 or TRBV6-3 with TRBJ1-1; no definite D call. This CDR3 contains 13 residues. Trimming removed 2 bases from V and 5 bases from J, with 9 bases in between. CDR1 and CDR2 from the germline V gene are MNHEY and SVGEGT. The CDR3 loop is CASSYGVRTEAFF. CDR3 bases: TGTGCCAGCAGTTACGGGGTTCGAACTGAAGCTTTCTTT.

CDR3 bases: TGTGCCAGCTCACCGGACATGAGCTCCTACAATGAGCAGTTCTTC. This codes for CASSPDMSSYNEQFF. The chain has TRBV18 and TRBJ2-1; TRBD1 is a possible D gene (5 bases). The CDR3 sequence is 15 residues long. Germline V CDR1 and CDR2: KGHSH, LQKENI. The germline V and J ends were trimmed by 3 bases and 0 bases, with 9 bases remaining between them.

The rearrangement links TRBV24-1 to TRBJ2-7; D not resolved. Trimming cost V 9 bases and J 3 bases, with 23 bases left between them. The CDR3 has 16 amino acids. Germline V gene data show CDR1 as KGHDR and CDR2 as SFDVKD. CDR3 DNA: TGTGCCACCGGTGTTTGGTGGTTTTCTTTGAACTACGAGCAGTACGTC. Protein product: CATGVWWFSLNYEQYV.